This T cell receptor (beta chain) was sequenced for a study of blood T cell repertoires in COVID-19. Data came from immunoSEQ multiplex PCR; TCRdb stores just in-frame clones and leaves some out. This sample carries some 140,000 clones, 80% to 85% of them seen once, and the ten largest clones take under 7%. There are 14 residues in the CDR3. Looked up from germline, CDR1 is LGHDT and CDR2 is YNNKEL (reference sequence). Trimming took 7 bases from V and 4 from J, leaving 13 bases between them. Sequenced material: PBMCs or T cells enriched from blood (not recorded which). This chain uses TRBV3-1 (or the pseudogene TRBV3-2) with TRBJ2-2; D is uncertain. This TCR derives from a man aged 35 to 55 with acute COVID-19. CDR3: CASTPQATTGELFF. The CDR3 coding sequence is TGTGCCAGCACACCCCAGGCCACCACCGGGGAGCTGTTTTTT.